This paragraph covers one T cell receptor (beta chain) sequence. Its specificity is unknown. The junction and the germline gene differ at one end; a read error may be behind it. These data originate in a study of CD4 T cells in relation to SARS-CoV-2 and coronaviruses. Notes on the study in general: Monoreactive clones expanded significantly more to SARS-CoV-2 than crossreactive clones did.

Before the COVID-19 pandemic, during about 2011-2019, CD4+ T cells were taken from unexposed donors. After ten to eleven days of culture, CD4+ T cells were isolated. Testing used SARS-CoV-2 S/N and four cold-coronavirus spikes on unexposed-donor CD4+ T cells, cells permitting. The CDR3 runs to 13 residues. Looked up from germline, CDR1 is SQVTM and CDR2 is ANQGSEA. Libraries were prepared by immunoSEQ multiplex PCR; TCRdb keeps only in-frame clonotypes and omits some of them. Counted here are 20,000 to 25,000 clones, less than 70% occurring once; the ten biggest clones make up 9.5% to 12%. The TCR comes from a human donor in good health. The material sequenced was CD4+ T cells from PBMCs, cultured in vitro. J is TRBJ2-1 and V is TRBV29-1, with a tentative D call TRBD2 (6 bases). The CDR3 nucleotides read TGCAGCGCCGGCCGGGACTCCAACAATGAGCAGTTCTTC. This encodes CSAGRDSNNEQFF.